This T cell receptor (beta chain) was sequenced in a study of cytomegalovirus exposure and HLA in healthy donors. There are 12 residues in the CDR3. V was pared by 7 bases and J by 5 bases, with 4 bases of the junction left unmatched. Germline lookup yields CDR1 SNHLY and CDR2 FYNNEI. A multiplex PCR was run with 60 Vbeta primers and 13 Jbeta primers. Method: immunoSEQ multiplex PCR; TCRdb's copy keeps in-frame clones and lacks some. The table records about 91,000 clones, around nine tenths of them present only once. This clone was seen more than once but under ten times. This receptor was identified in a man under 40 in good health and CMV-seropositive. Sequencing used PBMCs. The V call is TRBV2, the J call TRBJ2-5, with 7 bases lining up with TRBD1. This CDR3 reads CASTTTGETQYF. CDR3 sequence (DNA): TGTGCCAGCACCACGACAGGGGAGACCCAGTACTTC.